Sequencing of this T cell receptor (beta chain) was carried out in a study of identical twins. General observations from the study: Reduced insertions were recorded for abundant cord blood beta clonotypes, with no such pattern in memory repertoires.

The V end lost 2 bases, the J end lost 0 bases, and 14 bases lay between the germline ends. The CDR3 spans 17 residues. Germline CDR1 reads SGHTA; CDR2 reads FQGNSA. TCRdb reprocessed the 5' RACE reads via MiXCR and lists one record per CDR3 protein. The sample records 400,000 to 500,000 distinct CDR3 sequences, less than 20% being singletons. The table lists this clonotype with many counts. The antigen is undetermined. The rearrangement uses TRBV7-2 and TRBJ1-5; D ambiguous. Sequencing was done on a sample of naive T cells sorted from blood. The origin of this receptor is a man in his fifties or sixties in good health. The CDR3 is CASSLSSQLYSNQPQHF. In nucleotides, the CDR3 is TGTGCCAGCAGCTTAAGTTCACAGCTCTATAGCAATCAGCCCCAGCATTTT.